The 19 T cell receptor beta chains in this list originate from one sample, sequenced in a study of radiotherapy plus CTLA-4 blockade in lung cancer. Assay: immunoSEQ multiplex PCR; the TCRdb copy retains only in-frame clones and omits some. Of some 73,000 clones listed, under 90% were seen once; the top ten hold roughly 0.87%. The sample was peripheral blood, taken from a patient treated with radiotherapy plus ipilimumab. The receptors derive from a human donor with non-small cell lung cancer who had stable disease on radiotherapy plus ipilimumab.

The chain recombines TRBV6-5 with TRBJ2-3; D is uncertain. Trimming shortened V by 2 bases and J by 2 bases, and 8 bases separated the two germline ends. The CDR3 length is 14 residues. Germline V gene lookup returns CDR1 MNHEY and CDR2 SVGAGI. This CDR3 reads CASSYGPLTDTQYF. Here the CDR3 DNA reads TGTGCCAGCAGTTACGGCCCTCTCACAGATACGCAGTATTTT.

Only a few counts were recorded for this clone. The chain joins TRBV7-9 to TRBJ1-1; maybe TRBD1 (5 bases). The CDR3 totals 17 residues. Trimming left V 5 bases short and J 0 bases short, with 19 bases between. Per germline, CDR1 SEHNR and CDR2 FQNEAQ (reference sequence). The CDR3 loop reads CASSLPRGAVLNTEAFF. The CDR3 DNA follows: TGTGCCAGCAGCCTACCCCGAGGGGCAGTGTTGAACACTGAAGCTTTCTTT.

The V call is TRBV27, the J call TRBJ2-6; no clear D gene. The CDR3 is 13 residues long. Deletions cut 5 bases from V and 0 bases from J, with 2 bases between. CDR1 and CDR2 from the germline V gene are MNHEY and SMNVEV (reference sequence). CDR3 DNA: TGTGCCAGCAGTCGCTCTGGGGCCAACGTCCTGACTTTC. Its protein product is CASSRSGANVLTF.

The chain combines TRBV2 with TRBJ1-5; tentatively, D is TRBD1 (6 bases). From germline, CDR1 is SNHLY and CDR2 FYNNEI. V was pared by 6 bases and J by 4 bases, with 16 bases between. The CDR3 sequence is 15 residues long. The CDR3 DNA sequence: TGTGCCAGCAGCCGAGGACAGTCCTTAAATCAGCCCCAGCATTTT. It yields the protein CASSRGQSLNQPQHF.

The chain combines TRBV19 with TRBJ2-5; D is perhaps TRBD2 (6 bases). Germline V gene data show CDR1 as LNHDA and CDR2 as SQIVND (reference sequence). Trimming shortened V by 3 bases and J by 3 bases, and 14 bases separated the two germline ends. The CDR3 is 15 residues long. CDR3 amino acids: CASSMVGIAEETQYF. DNA for the CDR3: TGTGCCAGTAGTATGGTGGGTATAGCGGAAGAGACCCAGTACTTC. Based on the CDR3 plus reference TRBV19 and TRBJ2-5, the full variable domain is DGGITQSPKYLFRKEGQNVTLSCEQNLNHDAMYWYRQDPGQGLRLIYYSQIVNDFQKGDIAEGYSVSREKKESFPLTVTSAQKNPTAFYLCASSMVGIAEETQYFGPGTRLLVL.

The chain carries TRBV11-3 and TRBJ1-5; 8 positions agree with TRBD1. From germline, CDR1 is SGHNT and CDR2 YENEEA. J lost 4 bases, V lost 5 bases, and 4 bases had no gene match. The CDR3 runs 14 residues. The CDR3 loop reads CASSADRENQPQHF. The CDR3 region has the DNA TGTGCCAGCAGCGCGGACAGGGAAAATCAGCCCCAGCATTTT.

The rearrangement links TRBV2 to TRBJ2-1, with TRBD2 identical over 12 bases. The CDR3 runs 16 residues. The trim removed 6 bases at V and 3 bases at J, leaving 6 bases unmatched. The germline CDR1 and CDR2 sequences are SNHLY and FYNNEI. In nucleotides, the CDR3 is TGTGCCAGCAGGGCCTTGACTAGCGGGAGCTACAATGAGCAGTTCTTC. Translation gives CASRALTSGSYNEQFF.

This clone was seen a few times. This sequence joins TRBV29-1 and TRBJ2-6, with D unclear. Trimming took 5 bases from V and 0 from J, leaving 5 bases between them. The CDR3 has 13 residues. From germline, CDR1 is SQVTM and CDR2 ANQGSEA. The CDR3 coding sequence is TGCAGCGTTTCTTTCTCTGGGGCCAACGTCCTGACTTTC. Translated: CSVSFSGANVLTF.

The sample holds a few counts of this clone. In DNA, the CDR3 is TGTGCCAGCAGTCCTAACACAGATACGCAGTATTTT. Amino acids: CASSPNTDTQYF. The rearrangement uses TRBV2 and TRBJ2-3; D is undetermined. CDR3 length: 12 residues. Germline CDR1 and CDR2: SNHLY and FYNNEI. Trimming took 5 bases from V and 2 from J, leaving 5 bases between them.

This clone has just one count. The rearrangement links TRBV23-1 to TRBJ1-2, with D maybe TRBD1 (5 bases). TRBV23-1 is labeled an ORF, and its function is uncertain. The CDR3 is made up of 13 amino acids. Trimming shortened V by 8 bases and J by 2 bases, and 12 bases separated the two germline ends. The CDR3 spells CASSGGLNYGYTF. CDR3 nucleotide sequence: TGCGCCAGCTCTGGGGGTCTAAACTATGGCTACACCTTC.

This clone was picked up one time. The chain is built from TRBV10-2 and TRBJ2-7; 11 nucleotides match TRBD1. In germline, CDR1 is WSHSY, CDR2 SAAADI. The junction had 6 bases not matched to a gene; V was cut back by 7 bases and J by 7 bases. There are 13 residues in the CDR3. The CDR3: CASKGQGAREQYF. In DNA, the CDR3 is TGCGCCAGCAAAGGACAGGGGGCACGAGAGCAGTACTTC.

The chain carries TRBV6-1 and TRBJ1-2; D is undetermined. With 5 bases removed from V and 2 bases from J, the gap between germline ends came to 9 bases. The germline V gene encodes CDR1 MNHNS and CDR2 SASEGT. The CDR3 extends over 13 amino acids. DNA of the CDR3: TGTGCCAGCAGTTCCGGCGGAAACTATGGCTACACCTTC. Its protein product is CASSSGGNYGYTF.

The chain couples TRBV28 to TRBJ2-7; no firm D call. Per germline, CDR1 MDHEN and CDR2 SYDVKM. V lost 6 bases and J lost 7, with 16 bases in between. This CDR3 has 13 residues. CDR3 sequence: CASRQGPKMEQYF. In DNA, the CDR3 is TGTGCCAGCAGACAAGGGCCAAAGATGGAGCAGTACTTC.

The J gene is TRBJ1-1, the V gene TRBV10-2; D not certain. This CDR3 has 12 amino acids. The V gene lost 6 bases and the J gene lost 1 base, with 6 bases spanning the gap. Germline CDR1 WSHSY, CDR2 SAAADI. CDR3 in amino acids: CASSRWNTEAFF. The CDR3 nucleotides read TGCGCCAGCAGCAGATGGAACACTGAAGCTTTCTTT.

The CDR3 here is CASSVVFDSEAFF. As DNA, the CDR3 is TGTGCCAGCAGCGTAGTTTTTGACAGTGAAGCTTTCTTT. The chain couples TRBV9 to TRBJ1-1; D perhaps matches TRBD1 (5 bases). V dropped 0 bases and J dropped 7 bases, with 10 bases sitting between them. CDR3 size: 13 residues. The V gene's germline CDR1 is SGDLS and CDR2 YYNGEE.

The J gene is TRBJ2-1, the V gene TRBV7-8; 14 bases are shared with TRBD2. The CDR3 is 16 amino acids. With V trimmed by 4 bases and J by 8 bases, 7 bases remained unmatched. Germline CDR1 and CDR2: SGHVS and FQNEAQ. The CDR3 nucleotides are TGTGCCAGCAGCTCCGCCGGGGGACTAGCGGGAGATGAGCAGTTCTTC. As protein: CASSSAGGLAGDEQFF.

Only one count was recorded for this clone. The DNA of the CDR3 is TGTGCCAGCACAAGGGACAGATCTATGAGAGGCTACACCTTC. The encoded protein is CASTRDRSMRGYTF. The rearrangement uses TRBV6-5 and TRBJ1-2; 7 nucleotides agree with TRBD1. CDR1 is MNHEY, CDR2 SVGAGI, per germline. The CDR3 is 14 residues long. Unmatched junction bases numbered 13, after V lost 7 bases and J lost 8 bases.

This chain connects TRBV7-8 to TRBJ2-7; the D call may be TRBD1 or TRBD2 (5 bases each). The V gene's germline CDR1 is SGHVS and CDR2 FQNEAQ. This CDR3 has 14 amino acids. V lost 5 bases to trimming and J lost 2 bases, with 13 bases between them. The CDR3 DNA is TGTGCCAGCAGCCCGGGGCGGCCGGCCTACGAGCAGTACTTC. This gives the protein CASSPGRPAYEQYF.

CDR3 nucleotide sequence: TGTGCCAGCAGTTCCGGCAGGGCCAAAGTTAATGAGCAGTTCTTC. Protein product: CASSSGRAKVNEQFF. The J gene is TRBJ2-1, the V gene TRBV6-6; tentatively, D is TRBD1 (5 bases). This CDR3 comprises 15 residues. Trimming stripped 4 bases from V and 7 bases from J, with 17 bases between. Germline assignment: CDR1 MNHNY and CDR2 SVGAGI (reference sequence).